The T cell receptor (beta chain) described here comes from a study of tumor-infiltrating lymphocytes in primary liver carcinoma. Trimming left V 4 bases short and J 6 bases short, with 22 bases between. Germline CDR1 reads KGHDR; CDR2 reads SFDVKD. CDR3 size: 17 residues. Constant-region priming of approximately 500 ng total RNA yielded TCR beta cDNA. Slightly modified ARM-PCR with three nested multiplex PCR rounds yielded TCR beta libraries. The study ran its first two PCR rounds for around 10 cycles each, using TRBV1-TRBV30 forward primers and a C-beta reverse primer. TCRdb used MiXCR to reprocess the multiplex PCR reads, holding one entry per CDR3 protein. The table includes roughly 80,000 distinct CDR3 sequences, approximately 72% detected once. The study co-extracted DNA and RNA from 20-30 mg of unsorted bulk tissue.

Sequences were obtained from liver tumor tissue from sampling region 1. Subset here: tumor region T1, superior pole. This chain uses TRBV24-1 with TRBJ2-3, with D possibly being TRBD2 (6 bases). This clonotype was sampled from a man aged 35-49 years with primary liver carcinoma and hepatitis B virus infection. The CDR3 region has the DNA TGTGCCACCAGTGACACCGGGACTCACTTACATCCTGATACGCAGTATTTT. It specifies CATSDTGTHLHPDTQYF.